The source of this TCR beta chain is a study of blood T cell repertoires in COVID-19. About the research overall: The origin of the acute and convalescent COVID-19 samples was the United States, Italy and Spain. Nucleic acid was either cDNA or gDNA, and it came from T cells, B-cell-depleted T cells, or PBMCs.

Per the original methods: Reference gene primers were amplified, and this amplification served to estimate nucleated cell counts. Here immunoSEQ multiplex PCR was the method, and the copy in TCRdb shows in-frame clones only, minus some. That table is the source of V, J and clone size, and D and trimming were worked out from the DNA. The table shows about 230,000 clones, with over 80% occurring only once. The CDR3 is made up of 14 amino acids. Trimming at V came to 6 bases and at J to 4 bases, leaving 7 bases not matched to a gene. Germline V gene data show CDR1 as MNHEY and CDR2 as SVGAGI. This TCR derives from a woman aged 70-85 years with active or convalescent COVID-19. Sequenced input: peripheral blood. This chain connects TRBV6-5 to TRBJ2-5; 8 nucleotides line up with TRBD1. The CDR3 spells CASRSRQGPETQYF. DNA for the CDR3: TGTGCCAGCAGGTCGAGACAGGGGCCAGAGACCCAGTACTTC.